A selection of T cell receptor beta chains follows, all from one sample in a study of blood T cell repertoires in COVID-19. Clones were sequenced by immunoSEQ multiplex PCR, and TCRdb holds only the in-frame ones, with some missing. This sample has 70,000 or so clones; around nine tenths occur once, and the top ten carry about 1.4%. What was sequenced was peripheral blood. Every receptor here comes from a human donor in a cohort sampled during active COVID-19. Both conserved end residues are part of each CDR3. The D gene is left open where the match is weak. Size is stated for part of the rows, as once, few or many counts, or as a class when the clone is expanded.

.	.	TRBJ2-1	TRBV9	TGTGCCAGCAGCGTAAGGGGGATGGGAACCTACAATGAGCAGTTCTTC	CASSVRGMGTYNEQFF
TRBD2	.	TRBJ2-2	TRBV7-3	TGTGCCAGCACCTCGGGGCCTAGCGGAGTCGGGGAGCTGTTTTTT	CASTSGPSGVGELFF
.	.	TRBJ1-3	TRBV4-2	TGTGCCAGCAGCCAAGAAGATGGGCAGGCCGGGGCCATATATTTT	CASSQEDGQAGAIYF
.	once	TRBJ2-3	TRBV5-1	TGCGCCAGCAGCTACCCTTTTGACGGAGGGGTCACAGATACGCAGTATTTT	CASSYPFDGGVTDTQYF
.	.	TRBJ1-2	TRBV6-5	TGTGCCAGCAGCAAACTCCGGACAGCCGACTATGGCTACACCTTC	CASSKLRTADYGYTF
.	.	TRBJ1-4	TRBV11-2	TGTGCCAGCAGCGTCCGGGAGTGGAATGAAAAACTGTTTTTT	CASSVREWNEKLFF
.	few	TRBJ2-1	TRBV18	TGTGCCAGCTCACCTCTTAATGAGCAGTTCTTC	CASSPLNEQFF
.	.	TRBJ1-1	TRBV30	TGTGCCTATCTCTTACGGGTCCAAGCTTTCTTT	CAYLLRVQAFF
.	.	TRBJ2-1	TRBV7-2	TGTGCCAGCAGCTCCCGAGCGTTTTACAATGAGCAGTTCTTC	CASSSRAFYNEQFF
.	.	TRBJ2-1	TRBV18	TGTGCCAGCTCACCTTCCGGGGGAAGCTCCTACAATGAGCAGTTCTTC	CASSPSGGSSYNEQFF
TRBD1	.	TRBJ2-5	TRBV19	TGTGCCAGTAGTAGTTACAGGGGTAGGCAAGAGACCCAGTACTTC	CASSSYRGRQETQYF